The 31 T cell receptor beta chains below were found in one sample sequenced in a study of T cell changes during pregnancy in multiple sclerosis. Profiled with immunoSEQ multiplex PCR; TCRdb holds only in-frame clones, not every one. The sample holds about 40,000 clones, 80% to 95% seen once. The specimen was CD8+ T cells from peripheral blood mononuclear cells, collected in the first trimester of pregnancy. The source is a female donor with multiple sclerosis, enrolled in a pregnancy study.

The rearrangement joins TRBV14 to TRBJ2-7; the D is unclear. V was pared by 5 bases and J by 1 base, with 3 bases between. The CDR3 consists of 11 residues. Germline assignment: CDR1 SGHDN and CDR2 FVKESK. CDR3 in DNA: TGTGCCAGCAGCACATCCTACGAGCAGTACTTC. It translates to CASSTSYEQYF.

As for this clone: Within the sample, other DNA sequences also encode this same CDR3. V gene TRBV27 combines with J gene TRBJ1-5; 7 bases are a match to TRBD1. The germline CDR1 and CDR2 sequences are MNHEY and SMNVEV (reference sequence). CDR3 length: 14 amino acids. With V trimmed by 3 bases and J by 3 bases, 2 bases remained unmatched. The DNA for the CDR3 is TGTGCCAGCAGTTTCGGGACAGTCAATCAGCCCCAGCATTTT. This sequence encodes CASSFGTVNQPQHF.

The rearrangement joins TRBV4-1 to TRBJ2-1; TRBD2 agrees at 8 bases. The CDR3 contains 15 residues. The trim removed 4 bases at V and 8 bases at J, leaving 10 bases unmatched. Per the germline V gene, CDR1 is MGHRA and CDR2 is YSYEKL. The CDR3 DNA reads as TGCGCCAGCAGCCCCGATGGGCGGGGGGAGGATGAGCAGTTCTTC. It translates to CASSPDGRGEDEQFF.

Details on this clone: Relative to the germline gene, one junction end is altered; a read error may explain this. The chain joins TRBV13 to TRBJ2-2, with D tentatively TRBD1 (5 bases). In germline, CDR1 is PRHDT, CDR2 FYEKMQ (reference sequence). The CDR3 runs 13 residues. CDR3 in DNA: TGCGCCAGCAGCTTTGCAGGGCAAGGGGAGCTGTTTTTT. It specifies CASSFAGQGELFF.

This chain uses TRBV19 with TRBJ1-2, with 7 bases that match TRBD1. The junction had 10 bases not matched to a gene; V was cut back by 6 bases and J by 0 bases. The germline V gene encodes CDR1 LNHDA and CDR2 SQIVND (reference sequence). The CDR3 extends over 16 amino acids. The CDR3 region is CASRSGTATANYGYTF. The CDR3 nucleotides are TGTGCCAGTAGGTCCGGGACAGCAACCGCTAACTATGGCTACACCTTC.

This chain connects TRBV11-2 to TRBJ2-7, with unresolved D. The V and J ends lost 3 bases and 3 bases respectively, with 6 bases between them. The CDR3 runs to 12 residues. Germline assignment: CDR1 SGHAT and CDR2 FQNNGV. CDR3 sequence reads: CASSFGGYEQYF. CDR3 nucleotides: TGTGCCAGCAGCTTTGGCGGCTACGAGCAGTACTTC.

The rearrangement uses TRBV7-2 and TRBJ2-7, with unresolved D. The CDR3 is 14 residues long. The V end was cut by 3 bases, the J end by 3 bases, with 12 bases between. The germline CDR1 and CDR2 sequences are SGHTA and FQGNSA. CDR3: CASSFTGEFYEQYF. The CDR3 nucleotides are TGTGCCAGCAGCTTTACCGGAGAATTCTACGAGCAGTACTTC. Full variable domain (missing parts from reference TRBV7-2 and TRBJ2-7): GAGVSQSPSNKVTEKGKDVELRCDPISGHTALYWYRQSLGQGLEFLIYFQGNSAPDKSGLPSDRFSAERTGGSVSTLTIQRTQQEDSAVYLCASSFTGEFYEQYFGPGTRLTVT.

The V call is TRBV6-5, the J call TRBJ2-1; D is ambiguous. Looked up from germline, CDR1 is MNHEY and CDR2 is SVGAGI. V dropped 0 bases and J dropped 6 bases, with 6 bases sitting between them. The length of the CDR3 is 13 residues. CDR3 nucleotide sequence: TGTGCCAGCAGTTACTCGGCTAGCAATGAGCAGTTCTTC. Its protein is CASSYSASNEQFF.

The V call is TRBV13, the J call TRBJ2-7; 9 nucleotides agree with TRBD1. CDR3 size: 15 residues. Trimming at V came to 5 bases and at J to 1 base, leaving 6 bases not matched to a gene. CDR1 and CDR2 (germline): PRHDT, FYEKMQ (reference sequence). The CDR3: CASSKPGQGSYEQYF. CDR3 nucleotide sequence: TGTGCCAGCAGCAAGCCGGGACAGGGATCCTACGAGCAGTACTTC.

This chain connects TRBV27 to TRBJ1-2; D call uncertain. Germline V gives CDR1 MNHEY, CDR2 SMNVEV (reference sequence). The CDR3 is 14 amino acids. Trimming left V 0 bases short and J 6 bases short, with 11 bases between. The CDR3 protein is CASSLSPGYNGYTF. The CDR3 DNA sequence: TGTGCCAGCAGTTTATCGCCGGGGTACAATGGCTACACCTTC.

This clone showed up just once. CDR3 protein: CASRGLAADTQYF. The CDR3 region has the DNA TGTGCCAGCAGGGGACTAGCAGCAGATACGCAGTATTTT. The chain is built from TRBV5-8 and TRBJ2-3; 9 nucleotides agree with TRBD2. The V segment lost 5 bases and the J segment 4 bases; nucleotides outside the gene matches: 2. The CDR3 is 13 amino acids. The germline gives CDR1 SGHTS, CDR2 YDEGEE.

The chain couples TRBV9 to TRBJ2-2; tentative D call: TRBD1 (6 bases). This CDR3 has 14 amino acids. With 4 bases removed from V and 7 bases from J, the gap between germline ends came to 14 bases. Per the germline V gene, CDR1 is SGDLS and CDR2 is YYNGEE. In nucleotides, the CDR3 is TGTGCCAGCAGCCCTAACAGGGCGGGCGGGGAGCTGTTTTTT. Translation gives CASSPNRAGGELFF.

Concerning this clone: Germline is not matched at one junction end, which may reflect a read error. The chain carries TRBV2 and TRBJ2-5; D possibly corresponds to TRBD1 (7 bases). Germline CDR1 is SNHLY and CDR2 is FYNNEI. The CDR3 length is 13 residues. CDR3: CAKKTGTGGTRYF. In DNA form, the CDR3 reads TGTGCCAAAAAGACAGGGACTGGTGGGACCCGGTACTTC.

The chain joins TRBV20-1 to TRBJ2-1; D is unresolved. With 5 bases removed from V and 5 bases from J, the gap between germline ends came to 4 bases. Germline V gives CDR1 DFQATT, CDR2 SNEGSKA (reference sequence). The CDR3 sequence is 10 residues long. CDR3 protein: CSASDNEQFF. The DNA for the CDR3 is TGCAGTGCTTCGGACAATGAGCAGTTCTTC.

The rearrangement uses TRBV6-1 and TRBJ2-7; 7 bases agree with TRBD1. The CDR3 contains 14 residues. V dropped 4 bases and J dropped 3; count of bases not matched to a gene: 6. CDR1 is MNHNS, CDR2 SASEGT, per germline. The CDR3: CASSGRGQNYEQYF. The DNA of the CDR3 is TGTGCCAGCAGTGGACGGGGACAGAACTACGAGCAGTACTTC.

J is TRBJ2-2 and V is TRBV27; 7 bases are a match to TRBD1. The germline CDR1 and CDR2 sequences are MNHEY and SMNVEV (reference sequence). The V gene end was trimmed by 10 bases and the J gene end by 5 bases; junction bases not matched to a gene: 13. The CDR3 length is 15 residues. CDR3 nucleotides: TGTGCCATCCCTAGGGGGCCAGTAAGGACCGGGGAGCTGTTTTTT. It specifies CAIPRGPVRTGELFF.

The chain recombines TRBV4-1 with TRBJ1-5; no clear D gene. The CDR3 consists of 13 residues. V shed 3 bases and J shed 4 bases, with 7 bases lying between them. CDR1 and CDR2 (germline): MGHRA, YSYEKL. The CDR3 sequence is CASSHEGNQPQHF. In DNA, the CDR3 is TGCGCCAGCAGCCATGAGGGAAATCAGCCCCAGCATTTT.

The gene calls are TRBV27 and TRBJ1-6, with D hard to call. This CDR3 has 17 amino acids. Germline CDR1 reads MNHEY; CDR2 reads SMNVEV (reference sequence). Deletions cut 4 bases from V and 1 base from J, with 14 bases between. The CDR3, as DNA: TGTGCCAGCAGTTCCGTCTGGAGGATATCCTATAATTCACCCCTCCACTTT. The encoded protein is CASSSVWRISYNSPLHF.

The V gene is TRBV27, the J gene TRBJ2-5; 9 nucleotides match TRBD1. This CDR3 has 14 amino acids. The V gene's germline CDR1 is MNHEY and CDR2 SMNVEV (reference sequence). V shed 6 bases, J shed 5 bases, and the junction held 7 bases outside the gene matches. CDR3 bases: TGTGCCAGCAGGGGGACAGGGTGGCGGGAGACCCAGTACTTC. As protein: CASRGTGWRETQYF.

This clone was recorded only once. The rearrangement links TRBV7-8 to TRBJ1-2; a possible D gene is TRBD1 (5 bases). The CDR3 has 13 amino acids. Germline V gene data show CDR1 as SGHVS and CDR2 as FQNEAQ. Trimming cost V 4 bases and J 4 bases, with 10 bases left between them. The CDR3 loop reads CASSSTGIYGYTF. Written as DNA, the CDR3 is TGTGCCAGCAGCTCCACAGGTATCTATGGCTACACCTTC.

This clone was observed a single time. DNA for the CDR3: TGTGCCAGCAGCGCACCAGGGGGTGTGAACACTGAAGCTTTCTTT. Translation: CASSAPGGVNTEAFF. The chain recombines TRBV9 with TRBJ1-1; the match to TRBD1 covers 7 bases. CDR1 and CDR2 (germline): SGDLS, YYNGEE. The CDR3 is 15 amino acids. With V trimmed by 3 bases and J by 0 bases, 5 bases remained unmatched. Combining the CDR3 with reference TRBV9 and TRBJ1-1 gives the whole variable domain DSGVTQTPKHLITATGQRVTLRCSPRSGDLSVYWYQQSLDQGLQFLIQYYNGEERAKGNILERFSAQQFPDLHSELNLSSLELGDSALYFCASSAPGGVNTEAFFGQGTRLTVV.

The chain uses TRBV7-2 and TRBJ1-1; unclear D gene. This CDR3 spans 14 amino acids. Germline V CDR1 and CDR2: SGHTA, FQGNSA. V was clipped by 1 base and J by 6 bases, with 12 bases between them. DNA for the CDR3: TGTGCCAGCAGCTTAGTCGCCGCGGACTCTGAAGCTTTCTTT. Its protein product is CASSLVAADSEAFF.

The chain has TRBV6-6 and TRBJ2-1; D might be TRBD1 (5 bases). CDR1 and CDR2 from the germline V gene are MNHNY and SVGAGI (reference sequence). Trimming shortened V by 0 bases and J by 7 bases, and 16 bases separated the two germline ends. The CDR3 sequence is 16 residues long. Here the CDR3 reads CASSYSRSVGLNEQFF. CDR3 in DNA: TGTGCCAGCAGTTACTCGAGGTCGGTGGGGCTGAATGAGCAGTTCTTC.

V is TRBV15 and J is TRBJ2-1; no clear D. The CDR3 is 15 residues long. Germline values: CDR1 LNHNV, CDR2 YYDKDF (reference sequence). The V gene lost 5 bases and the J gene lost 0 bases, with 11 bases spanning the gap. The CDR3 protein is CATSAGRSSYNEQFF. CDR3 coding DNA: TGTGCCACCAGCGCAGGCCGAAGCTCCTACAATGAGCAGTTCTTC.

The gene calls are TRBV11-2 and TRBJ2-5, with 7 bases identical to TRBD2. This CDR3 comprises 16 residues. CDR1 and CDR2 (germline): SGHAT, FQNNGV. V lost 7 bases, J lost 2 bases, and 13 bases stayed unmatched. The CDR3 region is CASKGWSGGVQETQYF. Written as DNA, the CDR3 is TGTGCCAGCAAAGGCTGGAGTGGGGGGGTTCAAGAGACCCAGTACTTC.

V is TRBV7-6 and J is TRBJ2-1; D gene ambiguous. Germline assignment: CDR1 SGHVS and CDR2 FNYEAQ. V was trimmed by 4 bases and J by 10 bases, leaving 14 bases between them. The CDR3 contains 13 residues. The CDR3 DNA is TGTGCCAGCAGCTCAGATCTAGGCCGGGAGCAGTTCTTC. The encoded protein is CASSSDLGREQFF.

The rearrangement joins TRBV7-6 to TRBJ2-5; D possibly corresponds to TRBD2 (5 bases). The length of the CDR3 is 15 residues. V gave up 1 base and J gave up 5 bases, with 14 bases separating them. CDR1 and CDR2 from the germline V gene are SGHVS and FNYEAQ. CDR3 nucleotide sequence: TGTGCCAGCAGCTTAGTCGCTCGGACTGAGGAGACCCAGTACTTC. Translated, it gives CASSLVARTEETQYF.

The chain recombines TRBV19 with TRBJ2-1; possibly TRBD2 for D (6 bases). V lost 7 bases and J lost 0, with 13 bases in between. This CDR3 has 15 residues. Looked up from germline, CDR1 is LNHDA and CDR2 is SQIVND (reference sequence). The CDR3 reads CASTVSGGSYNEQFF. The DNA of the CDR3 is TGTGCCAGTACGGTCTCCGGGGGCTCCTACAATGAGCAGTTCTTC.

V usage is TRBV7-2 and J usage is TRBJ1-6; possible D gene TRBD1, 6 bases. V was cut by 6 bases and J by 2 bases, with 17 bases left in between. This CDR3 comprises 17 residues. Germline CDR1 SGHTA, CDR2 FQGNSA. The CDR3 DNA follows: TGTGCCAGCAGAGACCGGACAGCGAGGACCTATAATTCACCCCTCCACTTT. Its translation is CASRDRTARTYNSPLHF.

The V and J genes are TRBV19 and TRBJ1-1; D not certain. The germline V and J ends were trimmed by 3 bases and 5 bases, with 13 bases remaining between them. The CDR3 is 14 residues long. From germline, CDR1 is LNHDA and CDR2 SQIVND (reference sequence). CDR3 sequence: CASSISELMTEAFF. In DNA, the CDR3 is TGTGCCAGTAGTATCAGCGAGTTGATGACTGAAGCTTTCTTT.

CDR3 in amino acids: CASSRQQGGAYGYTF. DNA for the CDR3: TGTGCCAGCAGCCGTCAACAAGGGGGAGCCTATGGCTACACCTTC. The chain couples TRBV14 to TRBJ1-2; a possible D gene is TRBD1 (6 bases). Germline V gene lookup returns CDR1 SGHDN and CDR2 FVKESK. CDR3 size: 15 residues. With 4 bases removed from V and 4 bases from J, the gap between germline ends came to 16 bases.